These 18 T cell receptor beta chains originate from one sample sequenced in a study of cytomegalovirus exposure and HLA in healthy donors. The PCR was carried out with 60 Vbeta primers and 13 Jbeta primers. The assay was immunoSEQ multiplex PCR, and TCRdb's table has in-frame clones only and misses some. The table lists some 150,000 clones, about 64% of them singletons. Sequenced sample: PBMCs. The receptors derive from a man aged 55 to 70 in good health and CMV-seronegative.

The V gene is TRBV5-8, the J gene TRBJ2-3; TRBD2 matches at 12 bases. The CDR3 runs to 16 residues. Germline V gene lookup returns CDR1 SGHTS and CDR2 YDEGEE. The junction had 7 bases not matched to a gene; V was cut back by 4 bases and J by 4 bases. CDR3 DNA sequence: TGTGCCAGCAGCCGAGGGACTAGCGGGTTCGCAGATACGCAGTATTTT. Translating gives CASSRGTSGFADTQYF. The variable domain in full, completed from reference TRBV5-8 and TRBJ2-3, reads EAGVTQSPTHLIKTRGQQATLRCSPISGHTSVYWYQQALGLGLQFLLWYDEGEERNRGNFPPRFSGRQFPNYSSELNVNALELEDSALYLCASSRGTSGFADTQYFGPGTRLTVL.

The chain joins TRBV6-1 to TRBJ2-5; TRBD2 agrees at 9 bases. This CDR3 has 13 amino acids. V gave up 6 bases and J gave up 5 bases; unmatched junction bases: 4. CDR1 is MNHNS and CDR2 is SASEGT in the germline V gene. CDR3 nucleotides: TGTGCCAGCAGGACTAGCGGTGGCGAGACCCAGTACTTC. It translates to CASRTSGGETQYF.

The J gene is TRBJ1-1, the V gene TRBV7-6; D possibly corresponds to TRBD1 (6 bases). The V gene's germline CDR1 is SGHVS and CDR2 FNYEAQ. The CDR3 loop spans 17 amino acids. The germline V and J ends were trimmed by 1 base and 1 base, with 16 bases remaining between them. The CDR3 DNA reads as TGTGCCAGCAGCTTAGGGTCTCCTGGACAGCCGAACACTGAAGCTTTCTTT. It yields the protein CASSLGSPGQPNTEAFF.

The chain carries TRBV28 and TRBJ1-3; a possible D gene is TRBD1 (5 bases). Per germline, CDR1 MDHEN and CDR2 SYDVKM. The CDR3 covers 13 residues. V was cut by 6 bases and J by 4 bases, with 10 bases left in between. CDR3 region: CASRRGSGNTIYF. The CDR3 bases are TGTGCCAGCAGACGGGGGTCGGGAAACACCATATATTTT.

This clone has more than one count but fewer than ten. V usage is TRBV5-4 and J usage is TRBJ2-6, with 9 bases that match TRBD2. The germline V gene has CDR1 SGHNT and CDR2 YYREEE (reference sequence). V shed 5 bases and J 2 bases; nucleotides not matched to a gene: 2. The CDR3 consists of 15 residues. The CDR3 is CASRLAGAGANVLTF. CDR3 nucleotides: TGTGCCAGCAGGTTAGCGGGAGCTGGGGCCAACGTCCTGACTTTC.

The chain links TRBV19 to TRBJ2-7, with D possibly TRBD2 on 5 matching bases. Trimming took off 6 bases at V and 3 bases at J, with 12 bases between the two ends. Germline CDR1 and CDR2: LNHDA and SQIVND (reference sequence). There are 13 residues in the CDR3. In DNA form, the CDR3 reads TGTGCCAGTAGCCGGGAAAGAAGCTACGAGCAGTACTTC. Translated: CASSRERSYEQYF. Supplemented by reference TRBV19 and TRBJ2-7, the full variable domain reads DGGITQSPKYLFRKEGQNVTLSCEQNLNHDAMYWYRQDPGQGLRLIYYSQIVNDFQKGDIAEGYSVSREKKESFPLTVTSAQKNPTAFYLCASSRERSYEQYFGPGTRLTVT.

The V and J genes are TRBV5-1 and TRBJ2-5; 8 positions agree with TRBD1. Germline values: CDR1 SGHRS, CDR2 YFSETQ. CDR3 length equals 14 residues. V trimming: 4 bases; J trimming: 4 bases; junction bases outside the gene matches: 6. As DNA, the CDR3 is TGCGCCAGCAGCGACGGCGACAGGGGAGAGACCCAGTACTTC. This gives the protein CASSDGDRGETQYF.

The chain combines TRBV15 with TRBJ2-7, with 8 bases aligning to TRBD1. Looked up from germline, CDR1 is LNHNV and CDR2 is YYDKDF (reference sequence). CDR3 length: 15 residues. The trim removed 1 base at V and 4 bases at J, leaving 6 bases unmatched. The CDR3 DNA sequence: TGTGCCACCAGCAGAGGGGACAGGAATCCGTACGAGCAGTACTTC. Translation gives CATSRGDRNPYEQYF.

This rearrangement joins TRBV7-3 to TRBJ2-1; 15 positions match TRBD2. This CDR3 is 19 amino acids long. The junction had 12 bases not matched to a gene; V was cut back by 2 bases and J by 7 bases. CDR1 SGHTA and CDR2 FQGTGA come from the germline V gene. This CDR3 is CASSLFGLAGGPEENEQFF. The CDR3 bases are TGTGCCAGCAGCTTATTTGGACTAGCGGGAGGGCCCGAGGAAAATGAGCAGTTCTTC.

Worth noting for this clone: Other DNA variants within this sample encode the same CDR3. This sequence joins TRBV5-1 and TRBJ2-7; D ambiguous. Trimming took 0 bases from V and 2 from J, leaving 9 bases between them. CDR3 size: 14 residues. CDR1 and CDR2 from the germline V gene are SGHRS and YFSETQ. Written as DNA, the CDR3 is TGCGCCAGCAGCTTGGACAGTTACCCCTACGAGCAGTACTTC. This codes for CASSLDSYPYEQYF.

V and J are TRBV5-4 and TRBJ1-5; D might be TRBD1 (5 bases). The germline V and J ends were trimmed by 0 bases and 7 bases, with 5 bases remaining between them. The CDR3 totals 12 residues. The germline gives CDR1 SGHNT, CDR2 YYREEE (reference sequence). CDR3 region: CASSLEGQPQHF. The CDR3 DNA reads as TGTGCCAGCAGCTTGGAGGGGCAGCCCCAGCATTTT.

The chain has TRBV6-1 and TRBJ2-1; 10 bases are a match to TRBD1. CDR3 length: 14 amino acids. J gave up 9 bases and V 4 bases, and 6 bases lay outside the gene matches. In germline, CDR1 is MNHNS, CDR2 SASEGT. The CDR3 sequence: CASSGPGQGFEQFF. For the CDR3, the DNA is TGTGCCAGCAGTGGCCCGGGACAGGGGTTTGAGCAGTTCTTC.

The CDR3 loop is CASSVTRLAASTDTQYF. The CDR3 DNA sequence: TGTGCCAGCAGTGTCACGCGACTAGCGGCTAGCACAGATACGCAGTATTTT. The gene calls are TRBV6-4 and TRBJ2-3, with 9 bases matching TRBD2. V trimming: 4 bases; J trimming: 0 bases; junction bases outside the gene matches: 8. Germline V lookup: CDR1 MRHNA, CDR2 SNTAGT. The CDR3 is 17 amino acids.

The chain is built from TRBV28 and TRBJ2-5; possibly TRBD2 for D (6 bases). CDR1 and CDR2 from the germline V gene are MDHEN and SYDVKM. The germline V and J ends were trimmed by 3 bases and 1 base, with 9 bases remaining between them. The CDR3 contains 14 residues. CDR3: CASSLAGTQETQYF. The CDR3 nucleotides read TGTGCCAGCAGTTTGGCGGGAACCCAAGAGACCCAGTACTTC.

This clone was picked up a small number of times. The chain uses TRBV9 and TRBJ2-7; 7 bases agree with TRBD1. This CDR3 has 15 residues. Germline V gives CDR1 SGDLS, CDR2 YYNGEE. The V segment lost 3 bases and the J segment 2 bases; nucleotides outside the gene matches: 8. The CDR3 protein is CASSEGDSGAYEQYF. The CDR3 region has the DNA TGTGCCAGCAGCGAGGGGGACAGTGGGGCCTACGAGCAGTACTTC.

The J gene is TRBJ2-2, the V gene TRBV29-1; tentatively, D is TRBD2 (6 bases). CDR3 length: 14 residues. Between the trimmed V and J ends, which lost 2 bases and 6 bases, there was a span of 13 bases. CDR1 is SQVTM, CDR2 ANQGSEA, per germline. CDR3 residues: CSVERAGGSGELFF. For the CDR3, the DNA is TGCAGCGTTGAAAGGGCAGGAGGGTCCGGGGAGCTGTTTTTT.

This chain connects TRBV19 to TRBJ1-5; maybe TRBD1 (5 bases). Per the germline V gene, CDR1 is LNHDA and CDR2 is SQIVND (reference sequence). The CDR3 is made up of 17 amino acids. Between the trimmed V and J ends, which lost 5 bases and 2 bases, there was a span of 19 bases. CDR3 DNA sequence: TGTGCCAGTAGTCGGGGGAAGGGCGAAAGGGGCAATCAGCCCCAGCATTTT. It yields the protein CASSRGKGERGNQPQHF.

This chain uses TRBV29-1 with TRBJ1-1, with D possibly matching TRBD1 (5 bases). There are 15 residues in the CDR3. CDR1 and CDR2 from the germline V gene are SQVTM and ANQGSEA. The V end was cut by 7 bases, the J end by 1 base, with 19 bases between. In DNA, the CDR3 is TGCAGCGCCTATGGGGGGGAGGGACGGAACACTGAAGCTTTCTTT. As protein: CSAYGGEGRNTEAFF. The full variable domain, in which reference TRBV29-1 and TRBJ1-1 provide the parts outside the CDR3, is SAVISQKPSRDICQRGTSLTIQCQVDSQVTMMFWYRQQPGQSLTLIATANQGSEATYESGFVIDKFPISRPNLTFSTLTVSNMSPEDSSIYLCSAYGGEGRNTEAFFGQGTRLTVV.